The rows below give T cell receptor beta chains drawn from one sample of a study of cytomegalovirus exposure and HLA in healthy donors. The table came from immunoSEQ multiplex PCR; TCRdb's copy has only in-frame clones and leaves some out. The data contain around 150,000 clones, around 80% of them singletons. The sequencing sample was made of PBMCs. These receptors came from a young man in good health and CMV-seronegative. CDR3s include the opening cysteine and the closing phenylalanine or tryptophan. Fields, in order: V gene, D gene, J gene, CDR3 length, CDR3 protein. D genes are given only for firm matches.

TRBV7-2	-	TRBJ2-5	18	CASSPGPLGEAEQETQYF
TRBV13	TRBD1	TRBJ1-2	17	CASSRSPGTGLGYGYTF
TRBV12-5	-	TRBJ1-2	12	CASGTGGYGYTF
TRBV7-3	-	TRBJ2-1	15	CASSLGLAPYNEQFF
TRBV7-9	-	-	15	CASSLGVGLAYEQYF
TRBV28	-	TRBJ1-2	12	CASSGGAGGYTF
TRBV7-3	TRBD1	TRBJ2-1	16	CASSPNPGQGDNEQFF
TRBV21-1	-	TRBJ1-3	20	CASSKRARGAPKSSGNTIYF
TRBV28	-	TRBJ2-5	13	CASSSDTQETQYF
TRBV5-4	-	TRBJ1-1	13	CASSSTVAAEAFF
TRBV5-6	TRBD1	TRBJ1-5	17	CASSHGQGGYSNQPQHF
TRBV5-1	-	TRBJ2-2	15	CASSFRGWDTGELFF
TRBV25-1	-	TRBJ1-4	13	CASSDRVNEKLFF
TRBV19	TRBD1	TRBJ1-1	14	CASEPGTANTEAFF
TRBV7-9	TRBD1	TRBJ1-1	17	CASSSLGTGVLNTEAFF
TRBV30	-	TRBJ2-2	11	CASSGGGELFF
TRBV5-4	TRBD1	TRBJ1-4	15	CASSRQGGDNEKLFF
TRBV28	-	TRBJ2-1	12	CASSLSPDEQFF
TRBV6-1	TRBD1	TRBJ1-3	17	CASSEAWTGQARNTIYF
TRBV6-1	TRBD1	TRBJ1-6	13	CASTWDRDSPLHF
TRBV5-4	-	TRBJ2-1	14	CASSPPRGNNEQFF
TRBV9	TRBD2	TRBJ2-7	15	CASSVGGEGAYEQYF
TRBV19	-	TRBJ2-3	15	CASSIRGAEADTQYF
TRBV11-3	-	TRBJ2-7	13	CASSLGSAYEQYF
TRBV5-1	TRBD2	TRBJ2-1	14	CASSPMGLVYEQFF
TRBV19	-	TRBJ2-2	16	CASSPLIASNTGELFF
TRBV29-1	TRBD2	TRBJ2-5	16	CSVETGLAGEGETQYF
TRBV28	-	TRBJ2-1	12	CASGSWDNEQFF
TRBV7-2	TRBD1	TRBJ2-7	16	CASSTRDRGYTYEQYF
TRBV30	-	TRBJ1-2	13	CAWSEAQSGGYTF
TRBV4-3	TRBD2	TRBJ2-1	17	CASSQGTSGRSYNEQFF
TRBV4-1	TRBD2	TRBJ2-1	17	CASSHNPSGRAGNEQFF
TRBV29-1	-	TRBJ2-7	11	CSVGGGNEQYF
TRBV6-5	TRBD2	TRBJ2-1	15	CASSPRSGVDNEQFF
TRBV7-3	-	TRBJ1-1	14	CASSSQGEVTEAFF
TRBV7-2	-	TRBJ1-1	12	CASSSDTAEAFF
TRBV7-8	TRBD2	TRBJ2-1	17	CASSSFGTSGSNDEQFF
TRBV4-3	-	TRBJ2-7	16	CASSQDTVGGRGEQYF
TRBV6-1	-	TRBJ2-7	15	CASSEALQGSDEQYF
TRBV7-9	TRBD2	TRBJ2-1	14	CASSSLAGVGEQFF
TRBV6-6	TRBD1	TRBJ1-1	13	CASSTGGVTEAFF
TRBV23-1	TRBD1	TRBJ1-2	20	CASSQYLGTGDDQYYYGYTF
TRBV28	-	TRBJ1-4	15	CASSLARGSSEKLFF
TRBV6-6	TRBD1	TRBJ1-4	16	CASQPVKGTGDEKLFF
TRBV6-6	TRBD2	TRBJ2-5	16	CASNPGASGIQETQYF
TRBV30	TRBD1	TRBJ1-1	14	CAWALTGGLSEAFF
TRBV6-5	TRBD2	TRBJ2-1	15	CASSQLAGVGNEQFF
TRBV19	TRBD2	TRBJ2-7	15	CASSILADHSYEQYF
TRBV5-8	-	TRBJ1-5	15	CASSLVKGSGQPQHF
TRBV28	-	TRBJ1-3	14	CASIPGNTGNTIYF
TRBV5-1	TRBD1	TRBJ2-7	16	CASSPSWTGEVHEQYF
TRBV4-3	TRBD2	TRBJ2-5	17	CASSQESGGGVTETQYF
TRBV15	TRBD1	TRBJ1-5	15	CATSYSTGENQPQHF
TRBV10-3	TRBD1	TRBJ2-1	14	CAISMGQGRNEQFF